Below are 30 T cell receptor beta chains sequenced from a single sample in a study of shared clonotypes between healthy human individuals. Sequenced by immunoSEQ multiplex PCR; TCRdb stores in-frame clones only, minus some. The sample holds around 2.1 million clones, approximately 94% seen once. Input material: naive CD4+ T cells sorted from blood. Subset specified: CD45RA+ positively selected. These receptors all stem from a man younger than 35 in good health.

The chain combines TRBV19 with TRBJ1-1; TRBD1 matches 7 bases. Unmatched junction bases numbered 3, after V lost 5 bases and J lost 0 bases. This CDR3 region has 14 residues. CDR1 and CDR2 (germline): LNHDA, SQIVND (reference sequence). CDR3 amino acids: CASSADRVNTEAFF. DNA of the CDR3: TGTGCCAGTAGTGCTGACAGGGTGAACACTGAAGCTTTCTTT.

This sequence joins TRBV10-1 and TRBJ2-3; D remains unclear. The CDR3 runs to 13 residues. The V and J ends lost 2 bases and 2 bases respectively, with 5 bases between them. Germline loops: CDR1 WNHNN, CDR2 SYGVQD (reference sequence). CDR3 nucleotides: TGCGCCAGCAGTGAGGGGCCCACAGATACGCAGTATTTT. Translated: CASSEGPTDTQYF.

This chain joins TRBV12-5 and TRBJ1-5; maybe TRBD1 (6 bases). CDR3 size: 18 residues. Trimming left V 1 base short and J 0 bases short, with 16 bases between. Germline CDR1 is LGHNT and CDR2 is FRNRAP. The CDR3 sequence: CASGLAPQGKYSNQPQHF. The CDR3 nucleotides read TGTGCTAGTGGTTTGGCCCCCCAGGGGAAATATAGCAATCAGCCCCAGCATTTT.

This rearrangement joins TRBV10-3 to TRBJ1-1; no reliable D call. V dropped 5 bases and J dropped 2 bases, with 9 bases sitting between them. CDR3 size: 13 residues. CDR1 ENHRY and CDR2 SYGVKD come from the germline V gene. CDR3 loop: CAISSGLNTEAFF. The CDR3, as DNA: TGTGCCATCAGTTCCGGGCTAAACACTGAAGCTTTCTTT.

The V gene is TRBV27, the J gene TRBJ2-7, with 8 bases aligning to TRBD2. V shed 3 bases, J shed 0 bases, and the junction held 1 base outside the gene matches. Per germline, CDR1 MNHEY and CDR2 SMNVEV (reference sequence). The CDR3 has 14 amino acids. This CDR3 is CASSLTSDSYEQYF. Written as DNA, the CDR3 is TGTGCCAGCAGTTTGACTAGCGACTCCTACGAGCAGTACTTC.

Details on this clone: This CDR3 is also generated by other DNA sequences in the sample. The chain combines TRBV27 with TRBJ2-5, with D perhaps matching TRBD1 or TRBD2 (5 bases each). The CDR3 length is 13 residues. Germline CDR1 MNHEY, CDR2 SMNVEV (reference sequence). The V end was cut by 6 bases, the J end by 1 base, with 9 bases between. The DNA for the CDR3 is TGTGCCAGCAGAAGGGGACCCCAAGAGACCCAGTACTTC. This encodes CASRRGPQETQYF.

The J gene is TRBJ2-3, the V gene TRBV30; 10 nucleotides line up with TRBD2. This CDR3 is 13 amino acids long. Germline V gene lookup returns CDR1 GTSNPN and CDR2 SVGIG (reference sequence). Unmatched junction bases numbered 4, after V lost 7 bases and J lost 3 bases. CDR3 residues: CASSGSGTDTQYF. As DNA, the CDR3 is TGTGCCTCTAGCGGGAGTGGGACAGATACGCAGTATTTT. Full variable domain (rest looked up from reference TRBV30 and TRBJ2-3): SQTIHQWPATLVQPVGSPLSLECTVEGTSNPNLYWYRQAAGRGLQLLFYSVGIGQISSEVPQNLSASRPQDRQFILSSKKLLLSDSGFYLCASSGSGTDTQYFGPGTRLTVL.

A word on this clone: Other DNA sequences in the same sample also yield this CDR3. The chain has TRBV7-9 and TRBJ1-1; TRBD1 matches 8 bases. The CDR3 has 14 residues. Germline lookup yields CDR1 SEHNR and CDR2 FQNEAQ (reference sequence). The ends lost 5 bases at V and 3 bases at J; junction bases unmatched: 5. CDR3: CASSPGQGYTEAFF. The CDR3 nucleotides read TGTGCCAGCAGCCCCGGACAGGGATACACTGAAGCTTTCTTT. Filled out from reference TRBV7-9 and TRBJ1-1, the complete variable domain reads DTGVSQNPRHKITKRGQNVTFRCDPISEHNRLYWYRQTLGQGPEFLTYFQNEAQLEKSRLLSDRFSAERPKGSFSTLEIQRTEQGDSAMYLCASSPGQGYTEAFFGQGTRLTVV.

The chain uses TRBV30 and TRBJ2-3; D call uncertain. In germline, CDR1 is GTSNPN, CDR2 SVGIG (reference sequence). The CDR3 consists of 12 residues. The V and J ends lost 0 bases and 9 bases respectively, with 10 bases between them. CDR3 nucleotides: TGTGCCTGGAGTGTATCCCACCGGACGCAGTATTTT. Amino acids: CAWSVSHRTQYF.

This clone was observed once. This chain uses TRBV6-5 with TRBJ2-3; no firm D call. CDR1 is MNHEY, CDR2 SVGAGI, per germline. With 4 bases removed from V and 2 bases from J, the gap between germline ends came to 10 bases. This CDR3 has 14 amino acids. The CDR3 loop is CASSSDGNTDTQYF. For the CDR3, the DNA is TGTGCCAGCAGTTCCGACGGCAACACAGATACGCAGTATTTT.

V usage is TRBV13 and J usage is TRBJ2-7; 7 nucleotides match TRBD1. With 1 base clipped from V and 0 bases from J, the junction kept 3 bases outside the gene matches. Germline V gene lookup returns CDR1 PRHDT and CDR2 FYEKMQ (reference sequence). This CDR3 has 15 residues. The CDR3 nucleotides are TGTGCCAGCAGCTTAGTGACAGGGAACTCCTACGAGCAGTACTTC. Translated: CASSLVTGNSYEQYF.

This clone was detected once. This chain uses TRBV27 with TRBJ1-2, with a tentative D call TRBD1 (6 bases). Trimming took off 1 base at V and 7 bases at J, with 13 bases between the two ends. The germline gives CDR1 MNHEY, CDR2 SMNVEV (reference sequence). This CDR3 contains 14 residues. The CDR3 coding sequence is TGTGCCAGCAGTTTATTTGGGGGCGCAGGTGGCTACACCTTC. Protein: CASSLFGGAGGYTF.

This chain uses TRBV19 with TRBJ2-7; TRBD1 aligns across 8 bases. Germline values: CDR1 LNHDA, CDR2 SQIVND (reference sequence). This CDR3 has 15 amino acids. V was clipped by 6 bases and J by 2 bases; unmatched bases: 9. CDR3 loop: CASRHSDRGTYEQYF. CDR3 coding DNA: TGTGCCAGTAGGCACAGTGACAGGGGTACCTACGAGCAGTACTTC. Full variable domain (outside the CDR3, taken from reference TRBV19 and TRBJ2-7): DGGITQSPKYLFRKEGQNVTLSCEQNLNHDAMYWYRQDPGQGLRLIYYSQIVNDFQKGDIAEGYSVSREKKESFPLTVTSAQKNPTAFYLCASRHSDRGTYEQYFGPGTRLTVT.

The chain recombines TRBV6-1 with TRBJ1-1; D call uncertain. V gave up 1 base and J gave up 3 bases, with 9 bases separating them. Germline CDR1 and CDR2: MNHNS and SASEGT. The CDR3 runs to 14 residues. The CDR3, as DNA: TGTGCCAGCAGTGAAGGACCGTGGTACACTGAAGCTTTCTTT. Its protein product is CASSEGPWYTEAFF.

The V gene is TRBV27, the J gene TRBJ2-2, with 8 bases fitting TRBD1. J gave up 4 bases and V 3 bases, and 7 bases lay outside the gene matches. Germline-derived CDR1 and CDR2 are MNHEY and SMNVEV (reference sequence). The CDR3 runs 16 residues. The CDR3 region is CASSLIGQGGTGELFF. The CDR3 DNA is TGTGCCAGCAGTTTGATAGGACAGGGTGGCACCGGGGAGCTGTTTTTT.

This rearrangement joins TRBV7-8 to TRBJ2-7; 12 nucleotides line up with TRBD2. Germline V gene sequence: CDR1 SGHVS, CDR2 FQNEAQ. The CDR3 totals 17 residues. The J segment lost 0 bases and the V segment lost 3 bases, leaving 6 bases of the junction unmatched. CDR3 amino acids: CASSLTSGGSSSYEQYF. For the CDR3, the DNA is TGTGCCAGCAGCTTGACTAGCGGGGGTTCCAGCTCCTACGAGCAGTACTTC.

Concerning this clone itself: This sample includes further DNA sequences coding for the same CDR3. The chain links TRBV5-1 to TRBJ2-5; TRBD1 matches 10 bases. Trimming cost V 0 bases and J 5 bases; bases outside gene matches: 4. Germline values: CDR1 SGHRS, CDR2 YFSETQ. The CDR3 consists of 15 residues. This CDR3 reads CASSLGDRGRETQYF. The CDR3, as DNA: TGCGCCAGCAGCTTGGGGGACAGGGGACGGGAGACCCAGTACTTC.

The V and J genes are TRBV11-2 and TRBJ1-1; TRBD1 is a possible D gene (6 bases). This CDR3 spans 15 amino acids. Trimming took off 6 bases at V and 1 base at J, with 15 bases between the two ends. CDR1 and CDR2 from the germline V gene are SGHAT and FQNNGV. The CDR3 coding sequence is TGTGCCAGCAGAATGGACAGCCAAAAGAACACTGAAGCTTTCTTT. This translates into CASRMDSQKNTEAFF.

The chain links TRBV6-6 to TRBJ2-5, with D perhaps TRBD2 (5 bases). Germline-derived CDR1 and CDR2 are MNHNY and SVGAGI (reference sequence). This CDR3 contains 15 residues. V lost 8 bases and J lost 1, with 17 bases in between. CDR3 nucleotides: TGTGCCAGCGGAGGAGACGGGCTTTCCCAAGAGACCCAGTACTTC. This translates into CASGGDGLSQETQYF.

This rearrangement joins TRBV28 to TRBJ2-5; the D gene is possibly TRBD2 (5 bases). Germline CDR1 is MDHEN and CDR2 is SYDVKM. The V end was cut by 2 bases, the J end by 6 bases, with 16 bases between. The CDR3 totals 15 residues. The CDR3 bases are TGTGCCAGCAGTTTAGTCATGAGGGCCCAGCAGACCCAGTACTTC. Protein product: CASSLVMRAQQTQYF.

This clone has only one observation. The V and J genes are TRBV30 and TRBJ2-1; no reliable D call. With 2 bases removed from V and 7 bases from J, the gap between germline ends came to 6 bases. This CDR3 comprises 11 residues. Germline V lookup: CDR1 GTSNPN, CDR2 SVGIG (reference sequence). CDR3 nucleotides: TGTGCCTGGAGTATGCAAAATGAGCAGTTCTTC. Translating it yields CAWSMQNEQFF.

V is TRBV21-1 and J is TRBJ1-4; the D call of TRBD1 is as the table states it, not checked on the DNA. TRBV21-1 is marked as a pseudogene. The CDR3 totals 18 residues. CDR3 nucleotides: TGTGCCAGCAGCAAGGTCAGGGGTTGCGAAACAACTAATGAAAAACTGTTTTTT. This encodes CASSKVRGCETTNEKLFF.

The chain joins TRBV4-1 to TRBJ2-7; D may be TRBD1 (5 bases). Germline assignment: CDR1 MGHRA and CDR2 YSYEKL. CDR3 length: 17 residues. Trimming pared 1 base from V and 3 bases from J, leaving 19 bases between. Here the CDR3 reads CASSQATSGRDYYEQYF. The CDR3 DNA reads as TGCGCCAGCAGCCAAGCCACCTCGGGCAGGGATTACTACGAGCAGTACTTC.

The chain is built from TRBV30 and TRBJ1-1; tentatively, D is TRBD1 (5 bases). Germline values: CDR1 GTSNPN, CDR2 SVGIG (reference sequence). This CDR3 is 15 amino acids long. V was pared by 0 bases and J by 0 bases, with 11 bases between. The CDR3 sequence: CAWSVESQVNTEAFF. Written as DNA, the CDR3 is TGTGCCTGGAGTGTAGAATCACAGGTGAACACTGAAGCTTTCTTT.

V gene TRBV11-2 combines with J gene TRBJ2-1; D call uncertain. The CDR3 length is 12 residues. The V end was cut by 3 bases, the J end by 8 bases, with 8 bases between. The germline CDR1 and CDR2 sequences are SGHAT and FQNNGV. The CDR3 DNA reads TGTGCCAGCAGCTTTAGGGTACATGAGCAGTTCTTC. It codes for CASSFRVHEQFF.

This chain links TRBV6-6 with TRBJ2-7; D might be TRBD1 (8 bases). The germline V and J ends were trimmed by 7 bases and 5 bases, with 18 bases remaining between them. This CDR3 has 14 amino acids. Germline values: CDR1 MNHNY, CDR2 SVGAGI (reference sequence). The CDR3 DNA reads TGTGCCAGCAAGCCCCGGACAGGGAGGGACGAGCAGTACTTC. The encoded protein is CASKPRTGRDEQYF.

The CDR3 DNA is TGCGCCAGCAGCCAAGATGGCCTCGCTTACTACGAGCAGTACTTC. As protein: CASSQDGLAYYEQYF. The chain couples TRBV4-3 to TRBJ2-7; D call uncertain. Trimming stripped 0 bases from V and 3 bases from J, with 12 bases between. The CDR3 contains 15 residues. The V gene's germline CDR1 is LGHNA and CDR2 YSLEER.

The genes are TRBV28 and TRBJ1-1; possibly TRBD1 for D (5 bases). In germline, CDR1 is MDHEN, CDR2 SYDVKM. V lost 6 bases, J lost 6 bases, and 17 bases lay in between. The CDR3 covers 14 residues. The DNA for the CDR3 is TGTGCCAGCAGCTGGGTGGGGCAAAGGGCTGAAGCTTTCTTT. As protein: CASSWVGQRAEAFF.

The CDR3 DNA sequence: TGTGCCAGCAGTCACGGGACAGGACCTACCGGGGAGCTGTTTTTT. Residues: CASSHGTGPTGELFF. The chain links TRBV6-5 to TRBJ2-2, with 8 bases identical to TRBD1. Germline V gene sequence: CDR1 MNHEY, CDR2 SVGAGI. This CDR3 has 15 amino acids. After removal of 5 bases from V and 5 bases from J, the junction contained 7 bases not matched to a gene.

The chain employs TRBV19 and TRBJ1-6; D gene unclear. CDR1 LNHDA and CDR2 SQIVND come from the germline V gene (reference sequence). Trimming pared 3 bases from V and 0 bases from J, leaving 9 bases between. The CDR3 has 16 residues. The CDR3 DNA is TGTGCCAGTAGTATGGTGAGGAGCTCCTATAATTCACCCCTCCACTTT. This codes for CASSMVRSSYNSPLHF.